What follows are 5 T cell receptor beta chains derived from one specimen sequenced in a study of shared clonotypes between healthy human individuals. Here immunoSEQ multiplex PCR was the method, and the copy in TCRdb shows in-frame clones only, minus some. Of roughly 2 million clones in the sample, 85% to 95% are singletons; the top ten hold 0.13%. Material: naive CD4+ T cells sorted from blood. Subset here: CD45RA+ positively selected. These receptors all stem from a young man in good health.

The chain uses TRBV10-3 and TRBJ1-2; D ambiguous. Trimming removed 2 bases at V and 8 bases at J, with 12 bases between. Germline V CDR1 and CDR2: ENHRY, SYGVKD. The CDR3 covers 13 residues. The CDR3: CAISEDTTYGYTF. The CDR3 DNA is TGTGCCATCAGTGAGGACACTACCTACGGCTACACCTTC.

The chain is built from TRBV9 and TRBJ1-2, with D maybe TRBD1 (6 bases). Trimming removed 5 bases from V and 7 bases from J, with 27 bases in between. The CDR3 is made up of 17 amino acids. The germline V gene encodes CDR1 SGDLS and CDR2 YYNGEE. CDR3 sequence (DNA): TGTGCCAGCAGACTCGGGGGGCCGGGACCTTCAAGGTTTGGCTACACCTTC. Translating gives CASRLGGPGPSRFGYTF.

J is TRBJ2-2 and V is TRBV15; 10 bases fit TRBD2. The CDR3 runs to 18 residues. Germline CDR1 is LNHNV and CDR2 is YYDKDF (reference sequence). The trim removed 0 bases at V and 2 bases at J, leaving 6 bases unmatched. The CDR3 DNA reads TGTGCCACCAGCAGAGATTCCCTAGCGGGGGTCAACACCGGGGAGCTGTTTTTT. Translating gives CATSRDSLAGVNTGELFF.

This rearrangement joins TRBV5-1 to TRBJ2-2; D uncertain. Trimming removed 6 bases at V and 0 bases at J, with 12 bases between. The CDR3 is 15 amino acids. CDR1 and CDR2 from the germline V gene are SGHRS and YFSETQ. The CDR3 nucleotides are TGCGCCAGCAAGTTCCGGACGGCGAACACCGGGGAGCTGTTTTTT. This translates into CASKFRTANTGELFF.

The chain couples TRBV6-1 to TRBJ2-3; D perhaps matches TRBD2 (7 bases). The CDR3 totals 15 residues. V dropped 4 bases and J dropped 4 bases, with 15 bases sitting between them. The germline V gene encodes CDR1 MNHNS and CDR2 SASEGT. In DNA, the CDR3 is TGTGCCAGCAGTGTGGGGGGGGGCATCCCAGATACGCAGTATTTT. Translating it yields CASSVGGGIPDTQYF.